Listed here is a single T cell receptor beta chain. Its antigen is not identified. These data originate in a study of cytomegalovirus exposure and HLA in healthy donors. Whole-study findings and limits: Under in vitro conditions, a few CMV-associated chains were confirmed as specific for CMV antigens. In a later analysis, at a false discovery rate of 0.05, 15,000 to 20,000 TCR beta sequences matched HLA alleles.

The donors gave bone marrow, and they were healthy. CDR3 length: 13 residues. V was pared by 0 bases and J by 3 bases, with 5 bases between. Germline values: CDR1 SGHDN, CDR2 FVKESK. It was with 60 Vbeta and 13 Jbeta primers that the PCR ran. Produced via immunoSEQ multiplex PCR; TCRdb's table is partial and in-frame only. The table includes some 210,000 clones, under 85% detected once. The TCR originated in a woman in her forties or fifties in good health and CMV-seropositive. This chain joins TRBV14 and TRBJ1-2; D unresolved. Sequencing was done on a sample of PBMCs. The CDR3 nucleotides are TGTGCCAGCAGCCAAGAATATGACTATGGCTACACCTTC. It yields the protein CASSQEYDYGYTF.